This TCR beta chain was sequenced for a study of cytomegalovirus exposure and HLA in healthy donors. At the level of the study: Unique TCRs numbering roughly 85 million, obtained from HLA-typed donors, made up an early data release.

General observations from the study: The likely origin of a cluster of highly shared sequence variants was a sequencing artifact.

The PCR made use of 60 Vbeta and 13 Jbeta primers. Libraries were prepared by immunoSEQ multiplex PCR; TCRdb keeps only in-frame clonotypes and omits some of them. The sample comprises about 120,000 clones, 77% of which are singletons, and roughly 5.2% rests with the top ten. Although they were nominally healthy when sampled, donors likely had unrecorded immune exposures. Germline V gives CDR1 SGHNT, CDR2 YYREEE (reference sequence). The CDR3 extends over 15 amino acids. Concerning this clone: The target antigen is unknown. An end of the junction differs from the germline gene, which may be a read error.

The chain recombines TRBV5-4 with TRBJ1-1; D remains ambiguous. This TCR was sampled from a man younger than 35 in good health and CMV-seropositive. Material for sequencing was PBMCs. The CDR3 sequence is CASSQDSRMNTEAFF. CDR3 coding DNA: TGCGCCAGCAGCCAAGATAGTAGAATGAACACTGAAGCTTTCTTT.